This is a list of T cell receptor beta chains from one sample in a study of shared clonotypes between healthy human individuals. Libraries were prepared by immunoSEQ multiplex PCR; TCRdb keeps only in-frame clonotypes and omits some of them. The table has 750,000 to 1,000,000 clones, around 93% seen once. The material sequenced was naive CD8+ T cells sorted from blood. The receptors originated from a young man in good health. CDR3s include the opening cysteine and the closing phenylalanine or tryptophan. The order of the fields is clone size, V gene, D gene, J gene, CDR3 DNA, CDR3 protein. A D gene is named only where the DNA matches it firmly. Clone size, where shown, is once, few, many, or a class for clones that have expanded.

clone_size: -; v_call: TRBV13; d_call: -; j_call: TRBJ2-5; cdr3_nt: TGTGCCAGCAGCCCAAGAGGGAGAGAGACCCAGTACTTC; cdr3_aa: CASSPRGRETQYF
clone_size: -; v_call: TRBV11-2; d_call: -; j_call: TRBJ1-5; cdr3_nt: TGTGCCAGCAGCTTAGGGGGGAGATCTTTCGAGCCCCAGCATTTT; cdr3_aa: CASSLGGRSFEPQHF
clone_size: -; v_call: TRBV2; d_call: TRBD1; j_call: TRBJ1-2; cdr3_nt: TGTGCCAGCAGTGGACCCAGGACAGGGATGGTCTATGGCTACACCTTC; cdr3_aa: CASSGPRTGMVYGYTF
clone_size: -; v_call: TRBV28; d_call: TRBD1; j_call: TRBJ1-2; cdr3_nt: TGTGCCAGCAGAGACAGGGGGCGTGTTGGCTACACCTTC; cdr3_aa: CASRDRGRVGYTF
clone_size: -; v_call: TRBV6-5; d_call: -; j_call: TRBJ1-5; cdr3_nt: TGTGCCAGCAGTTACTCGACCGGGAATCAGCCCCAGCATTTT; cdr3_aa: CASSYSTGNQPQHF
clone_size: -; v_call: TRBV4-1; d_call: TRBD1; j_call: TRBJ1-4; cdr3_nt: TGCGCCAGCAGCCAAGTACCCGGGACAGGGTTTGCTATCGGTGAAAAACTGTTTTTT; cdr3_aa: CASSQVPGTGFAIGEKLFF
clone_size: -; v_call: TRBV15; d_call: TRBD1; j_call: TRBJ1-1; cdr3_nt: TGTGCCACCAGCAACATGGACAGGGGGCTGGTGAACACTGAAGCTTTCTTT; cdr3_aa: CATSNMDRGLVNTEAFF
clone_size: -; v_call: TRBV27; d_call: TRBD1; j_call: TRBJ2-3; cdr3_nt: TGTGCCAGCAGTTCTGGGACAGGGAGCACAGATACGCAGTATTTT; cdr3_aa: CASSSGTGSTDTQYF
clone_size: -; v_call: TRBV5-8; d_call: -; j_call: TRBJ1-4; cdr3_nt: TGTGCCAGCAGCTGGGGCCGACAGGTTTTGACTAATGAAAAACTGTTTTTT; cdr3_aa: CASSWGRQVLTNEKLFF
clone_size: -; v_call: TRBV6-1; d_call: TRBD2; j_call: TRBJ2-2; cdr3_nt: TGTGCCAGCAGTGAAGTGGCGGGAGGGCCTACTCCCACCGGGGAGCTGTTTTTT; cdr3_aa: CASSEVAGGPTPTGELFF
clone_size: -; v_call: TRBV25-1; d_call: -; j_call: TRBJ1-5; cdr3_nt: TGTGCCAGCAGTGAATCTCGCGGGGATAGGAGCAATCAGCCCCAGCATTTT; cdr3_aa: CASSESRGDRSNQPQHF
clone_size: -; v_call: TRBV19; d_call: -; j_call: TRBJ2-1; cdr3_nt: TGTGCCAGTAGTATACCGGGGCCATACAATGAGCAGTTCTTC; cdr3_aa: CASSIPGPYNEQFF
clone_size: -; v_call: TRBV2; d_call: -; j_call: TRBJ1-1; cdr3_nt: TGTGCCAGCAGCGCTGGGGAGAGGGACACTGAAGCTTTCTTT; cdr3_aa: CASSAGERDTEAFF
clone_size: -; v_call: TRBV21-1; d_call: -; j_call: TRBJ1-5; cdr3_nt: TGTGCCAGCAGATTAGTCGGACCAGGACCCGGGGGTAATCAGCCCCAGCATTTT; cdr3_aa: CASRLVGPGPGGNQPQHF
clone_size: once; v_call: TRBV7-2; d_call: TRBD2; j_call: TRBJ2-1; cdr3_nt: TGTGCCAGCAGCCCGCTAGCGGGCGACGGCTCCTACAATGAGCAGTTCTTC; cdr3_aa: CASSPLAGDGSYNEQFF
clone_size: -; v_call: TRBV11-2; d_call: TRBD1; j_call: TRBJ2-5; cdr3_nt: TGTGCCAGCAGCCTAAGGCAGGGGGCGAGGCCACAAGAGACCCAGTACTTC; cdr3_aa: CASSLRQGARPQETQYF
clone_size: -; v_call: TRBV2; d_call: -; j_call: TRBJ2-7; cdr3_nt: TGTGCCAGCAGTGTCCGGGGAAGGTCCTACGAGCAGTACTTC; cdr3_aa: CASSVRGRSYEQYF
clone_size: -; v_call: TRBV27; d_call: -; j_call: TRBJ1-5; cdr3_nt: TGTGCCAGCAGTTTATTGGATGGCAATCAGCCCCAGCATTTT; cdr3_aa: CASSLLDGNQPQHF
clone_size: -; v_call: TRBV28; d_call: -; j_call: TRBJ2-7; cdr3_nt: TGTGCCAGCAGCTCCGGGATGAGCTCCTACGAGCAGTACTTC; cdr3_aa: CASSSGMSSYEQYF
clone_size: few; v_call: TRBV10-2; d_call: TRBD1; j_call: TRBJ1-5; cdr3_nt: TGCGCCAGCAGGGGGGGGACCGGGACAGGGGGCAATCAGCCCCAGCATTTT; cdr3_aa: CASRGGTGTGGNQPQHF
clone_size: -; v_call: TRBV7-2; d_call: -; j_call: TRBJ2-3; cdr3_nt: TGTGCCAGCAGCTTAGCGGGACTCAACACAGATACGCAGTATTTT; cdr3_aa: CASSLAGLNTDTQYF
clone_size: -; v_call: TRBV11-2; d_call: TRBD1; j_call: TRBJ2-2; cdr3_nt: TGTGCCAGCAGCTTATCGGGACAGGGCTATACCGGGGAGCTGTTTTTT; cdr3_aa: CASSLSGQGYTGELFF
clone_size: few; v_call: TRBV5-1; d_call: TRBD2; j_call: TRBJ2-1; cdr3_nt: TGCGCCAGCAGCTGGGGAACTAGCGGGAGGGACTACAATGAGCAGTTCTTC; cdr3_aa: CASSWGTSGRDYNEQFF
clone_size: -; v_call: TRBV29-1; d_call: TRBD1; j_call: TRBJ2-7; cdr3_nt: TGCAGCGTCGCCGGGACAGAAAAAAACCTCTCCGAGCAGTACTTC; cdr3_aa: CSVAGTEKNLSEQYF
clone_size: -; v_call: TRBV13; d_call: -; j_call: TRBJ2-7; cdr3_nt: TGTGCCAGCAGCTCTACGGGAGCCTACGAGCAGTACTTC; cdr3_aa: CASSSTGAYEQYF